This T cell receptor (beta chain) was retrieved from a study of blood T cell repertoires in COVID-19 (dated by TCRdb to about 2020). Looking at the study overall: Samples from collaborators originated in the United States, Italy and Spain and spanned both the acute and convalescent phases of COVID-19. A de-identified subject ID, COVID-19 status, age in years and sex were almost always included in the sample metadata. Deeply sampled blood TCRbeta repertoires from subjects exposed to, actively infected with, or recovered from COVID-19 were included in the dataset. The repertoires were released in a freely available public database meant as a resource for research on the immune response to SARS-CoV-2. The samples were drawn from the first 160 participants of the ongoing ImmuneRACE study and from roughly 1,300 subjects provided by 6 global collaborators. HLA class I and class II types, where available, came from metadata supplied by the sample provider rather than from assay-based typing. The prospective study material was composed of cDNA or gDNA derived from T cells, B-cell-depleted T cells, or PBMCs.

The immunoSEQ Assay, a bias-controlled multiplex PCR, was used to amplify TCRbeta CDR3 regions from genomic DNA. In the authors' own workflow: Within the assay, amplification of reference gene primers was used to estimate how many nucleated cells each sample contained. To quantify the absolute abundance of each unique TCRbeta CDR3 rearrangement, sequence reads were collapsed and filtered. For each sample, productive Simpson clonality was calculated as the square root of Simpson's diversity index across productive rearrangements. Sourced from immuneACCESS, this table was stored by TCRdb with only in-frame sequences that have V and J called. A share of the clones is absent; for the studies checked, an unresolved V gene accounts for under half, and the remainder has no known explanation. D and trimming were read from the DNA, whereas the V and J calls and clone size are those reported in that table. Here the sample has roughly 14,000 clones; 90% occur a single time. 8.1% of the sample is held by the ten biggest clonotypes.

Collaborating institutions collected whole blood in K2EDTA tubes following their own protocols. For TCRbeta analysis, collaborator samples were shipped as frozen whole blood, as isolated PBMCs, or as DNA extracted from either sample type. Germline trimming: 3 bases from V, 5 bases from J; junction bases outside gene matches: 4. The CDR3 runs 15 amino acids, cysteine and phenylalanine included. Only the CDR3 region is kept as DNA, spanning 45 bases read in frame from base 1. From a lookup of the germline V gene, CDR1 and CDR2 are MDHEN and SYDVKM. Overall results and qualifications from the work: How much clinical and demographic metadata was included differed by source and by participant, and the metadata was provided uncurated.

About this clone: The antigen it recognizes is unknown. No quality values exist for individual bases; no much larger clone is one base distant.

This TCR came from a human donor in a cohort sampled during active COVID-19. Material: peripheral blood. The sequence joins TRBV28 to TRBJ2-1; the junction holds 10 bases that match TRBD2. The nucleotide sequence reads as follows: TGTGCCAGCAGTTTCATAGCGGGAGGAAACAATGAGCAGTTCTTC. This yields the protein CASSFIAGGNNEQFF.